This T cell receptor beta chain was sequenced in a study of post-analysis software for immune sequencing data. Study-level background: The courses of disease that were included comprised relapsing-remitting, secondary progressive and progressive-relapsing multiple sclerosis.

This clonotype has just a few counts. What it recognizes is unknown. Findings of the study overall: In patients, TRBV5-6, TRBV5-1 and TRBV20-1 belonged to five TRBV segments found more frequently than in controls. Same-batch samples co-clustered strongly by F measure. The normalized Chao1 diversity of multiple sclerosis patients was significantly lower than that of controls.

The authors incorporated unique molecular identifiers into the TCR beta cDNA libraries. Yield was approximately 500,000 cDNA molecules from approximately 0.91 to 9.4 million T cells. TCRdb re-called the PCR reads through MiXCR, storing one row per CDR3 protein. The sample includes 650,000 to 850,000 distinct CDR3 sequences, 53% of them seen just once. From germline, CDR1 is ENHRY and CDR2 SYGVKD. V lost 0 bases to trimming and J lost 0 bases; unmatched junction nucleotides: 5. This CDR3 is 17 amino acids long. The TCR was taken from a girl aged 5-17 years with multiple sclerosis. Sequenced material: blood. V gene TRBV10-3 combines with J gene TRBJ2-7, with 10 bases lining up with TRBD2. The CDR3 reads CAISESTSGLISYEQYF. DNA for the CDR3: TGTGCCATCAGTGAGTCGACTAGCGGGCTAATCTCCTACGAGCAGTACTTC.